The 9 T cell receptor beta chains listed next were all sequenced from one sample in a study of early T cells in non-severe SARS-CoV-2 infection. Using its own MiXCR run on the 5' RACE reads, TCRdb lists one record per CDR3 protein. The data show around 60,000 distinct CDR3 sequences, roughly a tenth seen once. Sequencing input: whole blood. These receptors all stem from an adult who was a healthcare worker with PCR-confirmed SARS-CoV-2 infection or an uninfected control (not recorded which).

This clonotype was recorded at least ten times. The V gene is TRBV7-3, the J gene TRBJ2-1; TRBD2 matches 11 bases. This CDR3 is 17 amino acids long. V dropped 1 base and J dropped 7; count of bases not matched to a gene: 9. Germline V gene data show CDR1 as SGHTA and CDR2 as FQGTGA. This chain's CDR3 is CASSLSILAGDGNEQFF. The DNA for the CDR3 is TGTGCCAGCAGCTTAAGCATACTAGCGGGAGATGGGAATGAGCAGTTCTTC.

The table lists this clonotype with many counts. The rearrangement links TRBV27 to TRBJ2-2, with unresolved D. The CDR3 has 16 amino acids. Germline values: CDR1 MNHEY, CDR2 SMNVEV (reference sequence). The germline V and J ends were trimmed by 4 bases and 2 bases, with 14 bases remaining between them. DNA for the CDR3: TGTGCCAGCAGTTGGGGTGGGCTCACAAACACCGGGGAGCTGTTTTTT. It yields the protein CASSWGGLTNTGELFF.

The sample holds a few counts of this clonotype. The chain joins TRBV18 to TRBJ1-4; D is ambiguous. Trimming left V 5 bases short and J 4 bases short, with 20 bases between. There are 17 residues in the CDR3. Per germline, CDR1 KGHSH and CDR2 LQKENI. CDR3 sequence reads: CASSFSGDTSLNEKLFF. The CDR3 nucleotides are TGTGCCAGCTCATTCTCCGGTGACACTTCCCTTAATGAAAAACTGTTTTTT. Based on the CDR3 plus reference TRBV18 and TRBJ1-4, the full variable domain is NAGVMQNPRHLVRRRGQEARLRCSPMKGHSHVYWYRQLPEEGLKFMVYLQKENIIDESGMPKERFSAEFPKEGPSILRIQQVVRGDSAAYFCASSFSGDTSLNEKLFFGSGTQLSVL.

This clonotype has just a few counts. The rearrangement joins TRBV7-2 to TRBJ1-1, with D tentatively TRBD1 (5 bases). CDR3 length: 15 amino acids. Trimming shortened V by 5 bases and J by 1 base, and 14 bases separated the two germline ends. Germline V gene lookup returns CDR1 SGHTA and CDR2 FQGNSA. In DNA, the CDR3 is TGTGCCAGCAGCCCAGAGGCAGGGCCGAACACTGAAGCTTTCTTT. Its translation: CASSPEAGPNTEAFF.

This clonotype came up many times. The chain has TRBV7-2 and TRBJ2-4; TRBD2 agrees at 7 bases. J was trimmed by 0 bases and V by 1 base; bases with no gene match: 6. CDR1 SGHTA and CDR2 FQGNSA come from the germline V gene. The CDR3 consists of 17 residues. The CDR3 reads CASSLERLAAAKNIQYF. DNA of the CDR3: TGTGCCAGCAGCTTAGAGCGGCTAGCGGCAGCCAAAAACATTCAGTACTTC.

The chain combines TRBV12-3 or TRBV12-4 with TRBJ2-7; TRBD1 matches at 8 bases. V trimming: 4 bases; J trimming: 5 bases; junction bases outside the gene matches: 10. This CDR3 spans 15 amino acids. In DNA, the CDR3 is TGTGCCAGCAGTTCGTTCTCGACAGGGGACGACGAGCAGTACTTC. As protein: CASSSFSTGDDEQYF.

In this sample, this clonotype turned up many times. The V call is TRBV4-1, the J call TRBJ2-3; 10 bases map to TRBD2. V lost 4 bases, J lost 0 bases, and 10 bases stayed unmatched. Germline CDR1 is MGHRA and CDR2 is YSYEKL. The CDR3 sequence is 18 residues long. The CDR3 spells CASSPSSGLASSTDTQYF. For the CDR3, the DNA is TGCGCCAGCAGCCCCTCATCGGGACTAGCGTCTAGCACAGATACGCAGTATTTT.

This clonotype was seen many times. V gene TRBV29-1 combines with J gene TRBJ2-4; 14 bases map to TRBD2. Unmatched junction bases numbered 4, after V lost 7 bases and J lost 2 bases. Germline CDR1 reads SQVTM; CDR2 reads ANQGSEA. The CDR3 consists of 15 residues. The CDR3 protein is CSAGLAGGPKNIQYF. The CDR3 DNA is TGCAGCGCCGGACTAGCGGGAGGACCCAAAAACATTCAGTACTTC.

This clonotype was detected many times. This sequence joins TRBV12-3 or TRBV12-4 and TRBJ1-1; D ambiguous. The CDR3 is 15 residues long. V gave up 6 bases and J gave up 6 bases, with 20 bases separating them. CDR3 sequence reads: CASRFVTPNSAEAFF. The CDR3 DNA reads TGTGCCAGCAGGTTCGTCACTCCGAATTCGGCTGAAGCTTTCTTT.